What follows are 18 T cell receptor beta chains derived from one specimen sequenced in a study of blood T cell repertoires in COVID-19. The assay was immunoSEQ multiplex PCR, and TCRdb's table has in-frame clones only and misses some. The table has some 100,000 clones, roughly 90% seen once. Material for sequencing was peripheral blood. Receptors were obtained from a human donor with active COVID-19. The donor label of this sample is uncertain.

V usage is TRBV19 and J usage is TRBJ2-1; the match to TRBD1 covers 7 bases. Germline V CDR1 and CDR2: LNHDA, SQIVND (reference sequence). CDR3 size: 15 residues. Germline trimming cut 1 base from V and 5 bases from J; bases unmatched to any gene: 5. The CDR3 region is CASSIGQGINNEQFF. As DNA, the CDR3 is TGTGCCAGTAGTATAGGACAGGGAATTAACAATGAGCAGTTCTTC.

The chain links TRBV24-1 to TRBJ2-2; D may be TRBD1 (6 bases). V lost 8 bases, J lost 3 bases, and 12 bases lay in between. Per the germline V gene, CDR1 is KGHDR and CDR2 is SFDVKD. The CDR3 loop spans 14 amino acids. The CDR3 DNA is TGTGCCACCACGGACAGATTCTACACCGGGGAGCTGTTTTTT. Its protein product is CATTDRFYTGELFF.

This chain links TRBV24-1 with TRBJ1-2, with D perhaps matching TRBD1 (6 bases). Trimming took off 5 bases at V and 8 bases at J, with 14 bases between the two ends. Germline lookup yields CDR1 KGHDR and CDR2 SFDVKD. The CDR3 has 13 residues. The CDR3: CATSVASGVGYTF. In nucleotides, the CDR3 is TGTGCCACCAGTGTCGCCTCAGGGGTCGGCTACACCTTC.

The V gene is TRBV9, the J gene TRBJ2-1; D is perhaps TRBD1 (6 bases). The CDR3 runs to 15 residues. V lost 3 bases and J lost 0, with 10 bases in between. The V gene's germline CDR1 is SGDLS and CDR2 YYNGEE. As DNA, the CDR3 is TGTGCCAGCAGCGCGAACAGGGTCTCCTACAATGAGCAGTTCTTC. It translates to CASSANRVSYNEQFF.

The count of this clone is one. The CDR3 region has the DNA TGTGCCAGCAGTCCGGGACTAGCAACAAATGAGCAGTTCTTC. Protein product: CASSPGLATNEQFF. The rearrangement joins TRBV2 to TRBJ2-1, with TRBD2 identical over 9 bases. V lost 5 bases, J lost 7 bases, and 6 bases stayed unmatched. This CDR3 contains 14 residues. Germline V gene data show CDR1 as SNHLY and CDR2 as FYNNEI. The variable domain in full, with the rest retrieved from reference TRBV2 and TRBJ2-1, is EPEVTQTPSHQVTQMGQEVILRCVPISNHLYFYWYRQILGQKVEFLVSFYNNEISEKSEIFDDQFSVERPDGSNFTLKIRSTKLEDSAMYFCASSPGLATNEQFFGPGTRLTVL.

This clone was recorded only once. Other nucleotide sequences in the sample specify the same CDR3. The gene calls are TRBV4-3 and TRBJ1-3; maybe TRBD1 (6 bases). Germline V gene sequence: CDR1 LGHNA, CDR2 YSLEER. V shed 0 bases and J shed 0 bases, with 9 bases lying between them. CDR3 length equals 16 residues. The CDR3 loop is CASSQDRGNSGNTIYF. CDR3 in DNA: TGCGCCAGCAGCCAAGATAGGGGGAACTCTGGAAACACCATATATTTT.

The CDR3 here is CASSMTGKNYGYTF. CDR3 nucleotides: TGTGCCAGCAGTATGACAGGAAAAAACTATGGCTACACCTTC. The chain carries TRBV6-5 and TRBJ1-2; maybe TRBD1 (6 bases). Germline V gene sequence: CDR1 MNHEY, CDR2 SVGAGI. Trimming cost V 5 bases and J 2 bases, with 12 bases left between them. CDR3 size: 14 residues.

In nucleotides, the CDR3 is TGTGCCAGCAGCCCGGCGGGGCGCAACACTGAAGCTTTCTTT. Encoded protein: CASSPAGRNTEAFF. This chain connects TRBV5-4 to TRBJ1-1, with a possible D match to TRBD1 (5 bases). The CDR3 runs 14 residues. CDR1 SGHNT and CDR2 YYREEE come from the germline V gene (reference sequence). With 4 bases removed from V and 2 bases from J, the gap between germline ends came to 12 bases.

V is TRBV6-5 and J is TRBJ2-5, with D perhaps TRBD1 (5 bases). CDR3 length: 12 residues. V lost 8 bases to trimming and J lost 4 bases, with 11 bases between them. Germline loops: CDR1 MNHEY, CDR2 SVGAGI. CDR3 sequence (DNA): TGTGCCAGCCGGCAGGGTAGAGAGACCCAGTACTTC. Translation: CASRQGRETQYF.

The chain is built from TRBV5-1 and TRBJ2-7; the match to TRBD2 covers 7 bases. The CDR3 is 15 residues long. Per germline, CDR1 SGHRS and CDR2 YFSETQ. Germline trimming cut 0 bases from V and 1 base from J; bases unmatched to any gene: 4. CDR3 region: CASSLVTGGSYEQYF. CDR3 bases: TGCGCCAGCAGCTTGGTAACGGGGGGATCCTACGAGCAGTACTTC. The variable domain in full, completed from reference TRBV5-1 and TRBJ2-7, reads KAGVTQTPRYLIKTRGQQVTLSCSPISGHRSVSWYQQTPGQGLQFLFEYFSETQRNKGNFPGRFSGRQFSNSRSEMNVSTLELGDSALYLCASSLVTGGSYEQYFGPGTRLTVT.

In its sample, this clone was seen a few times. As DNA, the CDR3 is TGTGCCAGCAGCCCTGCCGGAACCTTGCTTACCGGGGACACCATATATTTT. Its translation is CASSPAGTLLTGDTIYF. J is TRBJ1-3 and V is TRBV6-2 or TRBV6-3, with no clear D. The CDR3 has 17 residues. V was trimmed by 6 bases and J by 8 bases, leaving 26 bases between them. Germline V gene sequence: CDR1 MNHEY, CDR2 SVGEGT.

A word on this clone: Germline is not matched at one junction end, which may reflect a read error. This chain connects TRBV2 to TRBJ2-1; 10 bases agree with TRBD1. Germline-derived CDR1 and CDR2 are SNHLY and FYNNEI. The CDR3 spans 13 residues. This CDR3 reads CASSGQGAHPSIF. The DNA of the CDR3 is TGTGCCAGCAGTGGACAGGGGGCCCACCCGTCCATCTTC.

The chain couples TRBV18 to TRBJ2-5, with 13 bases identical to TRBD2. The CDR3 is 18 residues long. Unmatched junction bases numbered 9, after V lost 1 base and J lost 4 bases. Germline V gene data show CDR1 as KGHSH and CDR2 as LQKENI. CDR3 DNA sequence: TGTGCCAGCTCACCACGAATTTCCGGGACTAGCGGGGCAGAGACCCAGTACTTC. Protein sequence: CASSPRISGTSGAETQYF.

The chain links TRBV12-3 or TRBV12-4 to TRBJ2-2, with D possibly matching TRBD1 (5 bases). This CDR3 has 13 amino acids. V gave up 3 bases and J gave up 7 bases, with 9 bases separating them. The CDR3 reads CASSLTDIGELFF. The CDR3, as DNA: TGTGCCAGCAGTTTGACAGATATCGGGGAGCTGTTTTTT.

J is TRBJ2-7 and V is TRBV2, with a weak D call TRBD1 (5 bases). Trimming took off 4 bases at V and 1 base at J, with 11 bases between the two ends. CDR3 length: 14 amino acids. The germline gives CDR1 SNHLY, CDR2 FYNNEI. The CDR3 sequence is CASSASRVSYEQYF. The CDR3 DNA is TGTGCCAGCAGTGCCAGCAGGGTTTCCTACGAGCAGTACTTC.

The chain uses TRBV7-9 and TRBJ2-3; a weak D match, TRBD1 (6 bases). V was cut by 5 bases and J by 1 base, with 16 bases left in between. Germline CDR1 and CDR2: SEHNR and FQNEAQ (reference sequence). This CDR3 spans 16 amino acids. The DNA for the CDR3 is TGTGCCAGCAGCCCGTTCAGGGGACCGGGCACAGATACGCAGTATTTT. Protein sequence: CASSPFRGPGTDTQYF. The whole variable domain, filled in from reference TRBV7-9 and TRBJ2-3, reads DTGVSQNPRHKITKRGQNVTFRCDPISEHNRLYWYRQTLGQGPEFLTYFQNEAQLEKSRLLSDRFSAERPKGSFSTLEIQRTEQGDSAMYLCASSPFRGPGTDTQYFGPGTRLTVL.

This rearrangement joins TRBV7-2 to TRBJ2-7; weak D call: TRBD2 (6 bases). Germline V lookup: CDR1 SGHTA, CDR2 FQGNSA. Trimming left V 2 bases short and J 2 bases short, with 16 bases between. The CDR3 length is 16 residues. The CDR3 nucleotides read TGTGCCAGCAGCTTACGTGGTGGCGCTAGCGCCTACGAGCAGTACTTC. This sequence encodes CASSLRGGASAYEQYF. Together with reference TRBV7-2 and TRBJ2-7, the CDR3 gives the full variable domain: GAGVSQSPSNKVTEKGKDVELRCDPISGHTALYWYRQSLGQGLEFLIYFQGNSAPDKSGLPSDRFSAERTGGSVSTLTIQRTQQEDSAVYLCASSLRGGASAYEQYFGPGTRLTVT.

The V call is TRBV5-5, the J call TRBJ2-1; 7 bases map to TRBD2. V lost 2 bases and J lost 5; bases outside the gene matches: 7. This CDR3 comprises 15 residues. Germline CDR1 SGHKS, CDR2 YYEKEE (reference sequence). The CDR3 bases are TGTGCCAGCAGCTTACTAGCGCGGAAGGACAATGAGCAGTTCTTC. Translated: CASSLLARKDNEQFF.